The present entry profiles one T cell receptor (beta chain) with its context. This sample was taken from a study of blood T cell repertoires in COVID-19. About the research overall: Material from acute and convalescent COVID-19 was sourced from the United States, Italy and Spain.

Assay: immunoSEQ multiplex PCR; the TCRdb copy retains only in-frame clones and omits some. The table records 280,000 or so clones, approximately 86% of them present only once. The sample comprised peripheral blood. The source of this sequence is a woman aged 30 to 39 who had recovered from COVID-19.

This CDR3 reads CASSQGPGGAMNTEAFF. For the CDR3, the DNA is TGCGCCAGCAGCCAAGGACCCGGGGGGGCCATGAACACTGAAGCTTTCTTT. The chain links TRBV4-1 to TRBJ1-1; a possible D gene is TRBD1 (6 bases). The length of the CDR3 is 17 residues. Trimming removed 1 base from V and 0 bases from J, with 15 bases in between. The germline V gene has CDR1 MGHRA and CDR2 YSYEKL.